This T cell receptor beta chain appears in the sequencing data of a study of T cells expressing NK-cell markers. With the 5' RACE reads reprocessed, TCRdb shows one record per CDR3 protein and no DNA. The sample holds roughly 150,000 distinct CDR3 sequences. Germline V gene lookup returns CDR1 SGHTA and CDR2 FQGTGA. This CDR3 contains 19 residues. The TCR originated in a woman between 18 and 69 years old in good health. Sequencing was performed on blood T cells: a sorted CD56 or NKG2C T cell subset, CD4+ or CD8+ T cells, or bulk PBMC T cells (not recorded which). V gene TRBV7-3 combines with J gene TRBJ2-1; TCRdb lists TRBD2, though no DNA is available to test this call. CDR3: CASSSPSLRLADNYNEQFF. Together with reference TRBV7-3 and TRBJ2-1, the CDR3 gives the full variable domain: GAGVSQTPSNKVTEKGKYVELRCDPISGHTALYWYRQSLGQGPEFLIYFQGTGAADDSGLPNDRFFAVRPEGSVSTLKIQRTERGDSAVYLCASSSPSLRLADNYNEQFFGPGTRLTVL.